This T cell receptor beta chain came from a study of post-analysis software for immune sequencing data. The V and J ends lost 3 bases and 0 bases respectively, with 11 bases between them. CDR1 is DFQATT and CDR2 is SNEGSKA in the germline V gene (reference sequence). The CDR3 totals 14 residues. Libraries were made from TCR beta cDNA, and they carried unique molecular identifiers. Around 500,000 cDNA molecules were obtained from roughly 0.93 to 9.6 million T cells. One entry per CDR3 protein results from TCRdb running MiXCR on the PCR reads. The top ten hold about 11% of the sample, which has some 690,000 distinct CDR3 sequences, approximately 60% seen once. Study-wide findings and caveats: By F measure, strong co-clustering occurred among samples prepared in the same batch. Among roughly five TRBV segments more frequent in patients than controls were TRBV5-6, TRBV5-1 and TRBV20-1.

A remark on this clonotype: Antigen unknown.

Material for sequencing was blood. The chain has TRBV20-1 and TRBJ1-1; D possibly corresponds to TRBD1 (6 bases). The TCR sequence derives from a girl aged 2 to 9 with multiple sclerosis. The chain's CDR3 is CSASAGAMNTEAFF. The CDR3 DNA is TGCAGTGCTAGCGCGGGGGCTATGAACACTGAAGCTTTCTTT.